Sequencing of this T cell receptor (beta chain) was carried out in a study of PD-L1 blockade in urothelial cancer. Study overall: Previous chemotherapy exposure amounted to 0 to 3 regimens for patients. When blood samples were assessed, the median T cell count was about 140,000.

Study-wide points: Lower than median blood TCR clonality before treatment predicted better survival.

Synthetically made TCR analog templates were put into each PCR as spikes. The data were produced by immunoSEQ multiplex PCR, yet TCRdb's version contains in-frame clones alone and is incomplete. The table has about 83,000 clones, around 90% seen once. In the case of this clone: Its antigen is as yet unknown.

J was trimmed by 2 bases and V by 0 bases; bases with no gene match: 8. This CDR3 has 16 residues. Germline CDR1 is GTSNPN and CDR2 is SVGIG (reference sequence). This material consisted of PBMCs, taken around atezolizumab (anti-PD-L1) treatment. The source is a woman in her 70s with urothelial cancer. This chain connects TRBV30 to TRBJ2-7; TRBD1 matches at 9 bases. Here the CDR3 reads CAWSVLGQGGPYEQYF. CDR3 in DNA: TGTGCCTGGAGTGTACTGGGACAGGGTGGTCCCTACGAGCAGTACTTC. Complete variable domain (other parts from reference TRBV30 and TRBJ2-7): SQTIHQWPATLVQPVGSPLSLECTVEGTSNPNLYWYRQAAGRGLQLLFYSVGIGQISSEVPQNLSASRPQDRQFILSSKKLLLSDSGFYLCAWSVLGQGGPYEQYFGPGTRLTVT.